Presented here are 23 T cell receptor beta chains from one specimen sequenced in a study of blood T cell repertoires in COVID-19. Profiled with immunoSEQ multiplex PCR; TCRdb holds only in-frame clones, not every one. The sample lists approximately 300,000 clones, around 89% seen once, with about 4.6% in the top ten. Material for sequencing was peripheral blood. Source of these receptors: a man aged 35-49 years with acute or convalescent COVID-19.

This clone was picked up a small number of times. Other DNA variants within this sample encode the same CDR3. The V and J genes are TRBV19 and TRBJ1-5; no clear D. CDR3 length: 14 residues. The V gene's germline CDR1 is LNHDA and CDR2 SQIVND (reference sequence). The ends were cut back, 3 bases at V and 2 bases at J, with 8 bases in the middle. CDR3 residues: CASSIREGNQPQHF. The CDR3 DNA is TGTGCCAGTAGTATCCGGGAGGGCAATCAGCCCCAGCATTTT.

This chain joins TRBV10-3 and TRBJ2-7, with a tentative D call TRBD1 (5 bases). The V gene lost 10 bases and the J gene lost 3 bases, with 13 bases spanning the gap. Germline V lookup: CDR1 ENHRY, CDR2 SYGVKD. CDR3 length: 12 residues. The CDR3 reads CATHSDSYEQYF. DNA for the CDR3: TGTGCCACCCATTCCGACAGCTACGAGCAGTACTTC.

This clone was detected only once. This chain links TRBV20-1 with TRBJ2-5; D not certain. Trimming took 3 bases from V and 5 from J, leaving 4 bases between them. Per the germline V gene, CDR1 is DFQATT and CDR2 is SNEGSKA (reference sequence). CDR3 length: 10 amino acids. CDR3 region: CSASVETQYF. The CDR3 nucleotides are TGCAGTGCTAGCGTGGAGACCCAGTACTTC.

This chain uses TRBV5-6 with TRBJ1-2, with D unclear. CDR1 is SGHDT, CDR2 YYEEEE, per germline. With 0 bases removed from V and 2 bases from J, the gap between germline ends came to 8 bases. This CDR3 contains 14 residues. As DNA, the CDR3 is TGTGCCAGCAGCTTGGCGACAAGGAACTATGGCTACACCTTC. Protein: CASSLATRNYGYTF.

The chain is built from TRBV5-5 and TRBJ2-2, with a weak D call TRBD1 (6 bases). Trimming took 5 bases from V and 9 from J, leaving 20 bases between them. Germline CDR1 reads SGHKS; CDR2 reads YYEKEE (reference sequence). The CDR3 is 15 amino acids. CDR3 amino acids: CASSAGQRPFWELFF. DNA of the CDR3: TGTGCCAGCAGTGCCGGACAGAGACCGTTCTGGGAGCTGTTTTTT.

The V and J genes are TRBV2 and TRBJ2-3; the D gene is possibly TRBD2 (5 bases). Germline CDR1 is SNHLY and CDR2 is FYNNEI. The V end lost 8 bases, the J end lost 0 bases, and 12 bases lay between the germline ends. This CDR3 is 14 amino acids long. The CDR3 here is CASRGLLSTDTQYF. CDR3 DNA: TGTGCCAGCCGCGGACTCCTTAGCACAGATACGCAGTATTTT.

The rearrangement uses TRBV28 and TRBJ1-1; D is possibly TRBD1 (5 bases). The germline CDR1 and CDR2 sequences are MDHEN and SYDVKM. CDR3 length: 14 residues. Trimming took off 2 bases at V and 5 bases at J, with 12 bases between the two ends. CDR3: CASSLRYQGTEAFF. The CDR3 region has the DNA TGTGCCAGCAGTTTACGGTACCAGGGAACTGAAGCTTTCTTT.

This sequence joins TRBV4-1 and TRBJ2-1; TRBD2 matches at 10 bases. The V gene end was trimmed by 2 bases and the J gene end by 4 bases; junction bases not matched to a gene: 11. The germline V gene has CDR1 MGHRA and CDR2 YSYEKL. CDR3 size: 18 residues. CDR3 nucleotide sequence: TGCGCCAGCAGCCAATTACTAGCGGGGCTACACTTTTACAATGAGCAGTTCTTC. The encoded protein is CASSQLLAGLHFYNEQFF.

The chain joins TRBV12-3 or TRBV12-4 to TRBJ1-4; TRBD1 is a possible D gene (6 bases). The CDR3 totals 13 residues. The V end lost 10 bases, the J end lost 2 bases, and 11 bases lay between the germline ends. CDR3 sequence: CATSGQTNEKLFF. CDR3 nucleotides: TGTGCCACATCTGGACAGACTAATGAAAAACTGTTTTTT.

This chain links TRBV2 with TRBJ1-1; weak D call: TRBD1 (6 bases). The CDR3 length is 14 residues. The germline V gene encodes CDR1 SNHLY and CDR2 FYNNEI. Between the trimmed V and J ends, which lost 5 bases and 1 base, there was a span of 11 bases. CDR3 in amino acids: CASSRGGPNTEAFF. The CDR3 DNA follows: TGTGCCAGCAGTCGGGGGGGCCCGAACACTGAAGCTTTCTTT.

J is TRBJ1-2 and V is TRBV2; 9 nucleotides align to TRBD1. Germline CDR1 reads SNHLY; CDR2 reads FYNNEI. J gave up 3 bases and V 7 bases, and 6 bases lay outside the gene matches. This CDR3 comprises 14 residues. The CDR3 bases are TGTGCCAGCAAGACAGGGGGAAAGGACTATGGCTACACCTTC. It translates to CASKTGGKDYGYTF.

This clone came up once. The chain links TRBV5-4 to TRBJ1-1; TRBD1 agrees at 9 bases. V was clipped by 1 base and J by 3 bases; unmatched bases: 4. Germline CDR1 SGHNT, CDR2 YYREEE (reference sequence). There are 15 residues in the CDR3. CDR3 amino acids: CASSLYRGQDTEAFF. CDR3 coding DNA: TGTGCCAGCAGCTTGTACAGGGGGCAGGACACTGAAGCTTTCTTT. The complete variable domain, with remaining parts taken from reference TRBV5-4 and TRBJ1-1, reads ETGVTQSPTHLIKTRGQQVTLRCSSQSGHNTVSWYQQALGQGPQFIFQYYREEENGRGNFPPRFSGLQFPNYSSELNVNALELDDSALYLCASSLYRGQDTEAFFGQGTRLTVV.

The chain employs TRBV2 and TRBJ2-7; D gene unclear. Per germline, CDR1 SNHLY and CDR2 FYNNEI. V lost 10 bases and J lost 1, with 11 bases in between. The CDR3 totals 12 residues. This CDR3 is CAIIAPSYEQYF. The CDR3 nucleotides read TGTGCCATCATAGCCCCATCCTACGAGCAGTACTTC.

The chain's CDR3 is CASSQETVNTEAFF. The CDR3 bases are TGTGCCAGCAGCCAAGAAACGGTGAACACTGAAGCTTTCTTT. The chain couples TRBV3-1 (or the pseudogene TRBV3-2) to TRBJ1-1; no firm D call. The V gene's germline CDR1 is LGHDT and CDR2 YNNKEL (reference sequence). Trimming removed 0 bases from V and 0 bases from J, with 5 bases in between. The CDR3 spans 14 residues.

The rearrangement joins TRBV5-5 to TRBJ1-1; 7 nucleotides align to TRBD1. CDR1 and CDR2 (germline): SGHKS, YYEKEE (reference sequence). The CDR3 is made up of 13 amino acids. V was clipped by 4 bases and J by 4 bases; unmatched bases: 4. The CDR3 loop reads CASSQGQSTEAFF. Here the CDR3 DNA reads TGTGCCAGCAGCCAGGGACAGAGCACTGAAGCTTTCTTT.

The chain joins TRBV2 to TRBJ1-2; no clear D gene. This CDR3 contains 12 residues. Germline loops: CDR1 SNHLY, CDR2 FYNNEI. The V end lost 3 bases, the J end lost 5 bases, and 7 bases lay between the germline ends. The DNA of the CDR3 is TGTGCCAGCAGTGAGAGCGATTATGGCTACACCTTC. This encodes CASSESDYGYTF.

The chain is built from TRBV4-1 and TRBJ1-1, with 9 nucleotides matching TRBD1. Germline CDR1 is MGHRA and CDR2 is YSYEKL. The CDR3 spans 16 residues. Germline trimming cut 6 bases from V and 1 base from J; bases unmatched to any gene: 9. The CDR3 nucleotides are TGCGCCAGCAGACATCCACAGGGGGCGAAGAACACTGAAGCTTTCTTT. Amino acid sequence: CASRHPQGAKNTEAFF.

The chain is built from TRBV7-3 and TRBJ1-1, with 7 bases fitting TRBD1. The CDR3 runs to 14 residues. Looked up from germline, CDR1 is SGHTA and CDR2 is FQGTGA. V dropped 5 bases and J dropped 3; count of bases not matched to a gene: 6. The CDR3 nucleotides read TGTGCCAGCAGCAAGACAGGGTTTGACACTGAAGCTTTCTTT. It specifies CASSKTGFDTEAFF.

The V call is TRBV6-4, the J call TRBJ2-1; D is perhaps TRBD2 (6 bases). CDR3 length: 13 residues. The germline V gene encodes CDR1 MRHNA and CDR2 SNTAGT. The V gene lost 5 bases and the J gene lost 9 bases, with 14 bases spanning the gap. The CDR3 DNA sequence: TGTGCCAGCAGTCGGACCGGACTAAGTGAGCAGTTCTTC. This sequence encodes CASSRTGLSEQFF.

The rearrangement joins TRBV11-2 to TRBJ1-4, with unresolved D. Trimming removed 3 bases at V and 10 bases at J, with 6 bases between. The length of the CDR3 is 11 residues. From germline, CDR1 is SGHAT and CDR2 FQNNGV. CDR3 coding DNA: TGTGCCAGCAGCTTGGAGGGAAAACTGTTTTTT. Protein: CASSLEGKLFF. Drawing the rest from reference TRBV11-2 and TRBJ1-4, the complete variable domain is EAGVAQSPRYKIIEKRQSVAFWCNPISGHATLYWYQQILGQGPKLLIQFQNNGVVDDSQLPKDRFSAERLKGVDSTLKIQPAKLEDSAVYLCASSLEGKLFFGSGTQLSVL.

This rearrangement joins TRBV7-6 to TRBJ2-3; 9 bases fit TRBD2. From germline, CDR1 is SGHVS and CDR2 FNYEAQ. The trim removed 4 bases at V and 6 bases at J, leaving 8 bases unmatched. The CDR3 is 15 residues long. This CDR3 reads CASSSSGGIRDTQYF. The CDR3 region has the DNA TGTGCCAGCAGCTCCAGCGGGGGGATCAGGGATACGCAGTATTTT. The full variable domain, its missing parts supplied by reference TRBV7-6 and TRBJ2-3, is GAGVSQSPRYKVTKRGQDVALRCDPISGHVSLYWYRQALGQGPEFLTYFNYEAQQDKSGLPNDRFSAERPEGSISTLTIQRTEQRDSAMYRCASSSSGGIRDTQYFGPGTRLTVL.

This sequence joins TRBV11-2 and TRBJ1-2; D gene uncertain. This CDR3 contains 15 residues. CDR1 is SGHAT and CDR2 is FQNNGV in the germline V gene. The V end lost 0 bases, the J end lost 3 bases, and 11 bases lay between the germline ends. The chain's CDR3 is CASSLDLRYDYGYTF. The DNA for the CDR3 is TGTGCCAGCAGCTTAGATCTTCGGTATGACTATGGCTACACCTTC.

The V gene is TRBV6-1, the J gene TRBJ1-2, with unresolved D. The CDR3 length is 13 residues. CDR1 and CDR2 (germline): MNHNS, SASEGT. The V end was cut by 6 bases, the J end by 4 bases, with 12 bases between. CDR3 sequence (DNA): TGTGCCAGCAGCCGAGACGGGTCCTATGGCTACACCTTC. Translated, it gives CASSRDGSYGYTF.